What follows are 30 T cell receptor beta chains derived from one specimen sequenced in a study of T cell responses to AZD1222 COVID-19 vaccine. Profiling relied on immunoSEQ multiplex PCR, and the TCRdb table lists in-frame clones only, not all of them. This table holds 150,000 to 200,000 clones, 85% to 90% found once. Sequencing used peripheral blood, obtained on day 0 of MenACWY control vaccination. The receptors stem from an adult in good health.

The CDR3 sequence: CATGTGRNTEAFF. The CDR3 DNA follows: TGTGCCACCGGGACAGGGAGGAACACTGAAGCTTTCTTT. The V call is TRBV27, the J call TRBJ1-1; 9 bases are a match to TRBD1. V shed 10 bases, J shed 1 base, and the junction held 4 bases outside the gene matches. The CDR3 sequence is 13 residues long. The germline V gene encodes CDR1 MNHEY and CDR2 SMNVEV (reference sequence).

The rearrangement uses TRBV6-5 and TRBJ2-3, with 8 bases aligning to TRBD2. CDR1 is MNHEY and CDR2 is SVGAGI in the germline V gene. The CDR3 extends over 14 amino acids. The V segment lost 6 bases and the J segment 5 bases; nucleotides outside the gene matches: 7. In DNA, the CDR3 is TGTGCCAGCAGGTCGGGGGGGATAGGAGATACGCAGTATTTT. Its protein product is CASRSGGIGDTQYF.

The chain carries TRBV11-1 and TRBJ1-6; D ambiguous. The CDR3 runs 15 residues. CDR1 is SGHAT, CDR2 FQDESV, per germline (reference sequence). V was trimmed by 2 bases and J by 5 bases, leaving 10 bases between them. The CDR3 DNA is TGTGCCAGCAGCTTAAGGGCAGGACATAATTCACCCCTCCACTTT. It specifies CASSLRAGHNSPLHF.

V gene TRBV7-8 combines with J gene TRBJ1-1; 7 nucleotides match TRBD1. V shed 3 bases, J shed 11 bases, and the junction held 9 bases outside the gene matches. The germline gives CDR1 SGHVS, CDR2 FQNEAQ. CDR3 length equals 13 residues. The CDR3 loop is CASSLGKTGVAFF. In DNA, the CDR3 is TGTGCCAGCAGCTTGGGGAAAACAGGGGTTGCTTTCTTT. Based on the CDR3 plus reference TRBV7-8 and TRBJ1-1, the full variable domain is GAGVSQSPRYKVAKRGQDVALRCDPISGHVSLFWYQQALGQGPEFLTYFQNEAQLDKSGLPSDRFFAERPEGSVSTLKIQRTQQEDSAVYLCASSLGKTGVAFFGQGTRLTVV.

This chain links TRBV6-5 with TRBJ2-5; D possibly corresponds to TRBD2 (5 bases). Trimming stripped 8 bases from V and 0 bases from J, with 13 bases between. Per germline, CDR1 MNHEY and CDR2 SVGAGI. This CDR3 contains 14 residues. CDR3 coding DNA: TGTGCCAGCGCTGAGGGCAGCCACCAAGAGACCCAGTACTTC. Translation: CASAEGSHQETQYF.

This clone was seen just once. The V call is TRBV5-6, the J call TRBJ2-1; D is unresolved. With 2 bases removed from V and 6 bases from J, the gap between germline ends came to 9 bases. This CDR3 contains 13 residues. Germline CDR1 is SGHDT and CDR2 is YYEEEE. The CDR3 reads CASSLVDGNEQFF. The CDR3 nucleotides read TGTGCCAGCAGCTTAGTAGATGGCAATGAGCAGTTCTTC.

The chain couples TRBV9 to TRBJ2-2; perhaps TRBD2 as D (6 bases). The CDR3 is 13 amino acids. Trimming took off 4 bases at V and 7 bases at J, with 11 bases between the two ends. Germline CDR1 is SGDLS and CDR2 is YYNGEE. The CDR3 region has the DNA TGTGCCAGCAGCCCCCAGACTAGCGGGGAGCTGTTTTTT. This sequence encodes CASSPQTSGELFF.

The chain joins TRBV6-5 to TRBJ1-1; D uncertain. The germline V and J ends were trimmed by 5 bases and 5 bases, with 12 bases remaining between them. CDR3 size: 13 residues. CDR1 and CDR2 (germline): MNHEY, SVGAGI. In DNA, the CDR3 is TGTGCCAGCAGTCTTGGTTTGGGTACTGAAGCTTTCTTT. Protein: CASSLGLGTEAFF.

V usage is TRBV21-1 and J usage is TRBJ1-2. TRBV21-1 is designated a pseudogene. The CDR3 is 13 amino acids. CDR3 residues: CASSNTRTYGYTF. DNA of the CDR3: TGTGCCAGCAGCAATACGAGGACCTATGGCTACACCTTC.

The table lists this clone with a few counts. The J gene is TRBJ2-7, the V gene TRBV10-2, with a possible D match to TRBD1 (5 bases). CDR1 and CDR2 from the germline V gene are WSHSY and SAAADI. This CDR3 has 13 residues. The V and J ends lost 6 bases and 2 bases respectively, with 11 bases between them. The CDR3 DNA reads TGCGCCAGCAGGGACACCACAACCTACGAGCAGTACTTC. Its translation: CASRDTTTYEQYF.

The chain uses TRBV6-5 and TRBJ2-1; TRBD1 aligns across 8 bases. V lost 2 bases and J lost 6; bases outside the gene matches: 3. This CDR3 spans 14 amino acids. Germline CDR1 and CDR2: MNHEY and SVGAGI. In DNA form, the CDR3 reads TGTGCCAGCAGTTACGGACAGGGAGTCAATGAGCAGTTCTTC. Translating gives CASSYGQGVNEQFF.

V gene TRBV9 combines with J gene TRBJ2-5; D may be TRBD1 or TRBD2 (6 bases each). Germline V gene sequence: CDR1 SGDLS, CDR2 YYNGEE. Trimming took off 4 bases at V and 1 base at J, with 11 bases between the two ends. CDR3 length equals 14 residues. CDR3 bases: TGTGCCAGCAGCCCTAGGGGGGTCCAAGAGACCCAGTACTTC. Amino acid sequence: CASSPRGVQETQYF.

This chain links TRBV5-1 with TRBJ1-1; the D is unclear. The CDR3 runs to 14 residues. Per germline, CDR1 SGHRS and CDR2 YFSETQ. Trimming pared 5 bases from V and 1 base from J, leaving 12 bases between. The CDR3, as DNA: TGCGCCAGCAGTGTGGGAACGGGGAACACTGAAGCTTTCTTT. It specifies CASSVGTGNTEAFF.

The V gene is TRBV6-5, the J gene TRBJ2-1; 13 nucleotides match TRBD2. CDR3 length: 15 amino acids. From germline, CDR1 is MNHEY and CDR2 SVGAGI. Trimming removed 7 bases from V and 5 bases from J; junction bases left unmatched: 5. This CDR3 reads CASTAGTSGNNEQFF. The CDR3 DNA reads TGTGCCAGCACCGCCGGGACTAGCGGGAACAATGAGCAGTTCTTC.

Here the CDR3 DNA reads TGTGCCAGCAGTGTCGGGGGGCAATGGAGGGTGAACACTGAAGCTTTCTTT. Protein: CASSVGGQWRVNTEAFF. This chain joins TRBV6-2 or TRBV6-3 and TRBJ1-1, with a tentative D call TRBD1 (6 bases). Germline V gives CDR1 MNHEY, CDR2 SVGEGT. This CDR3 is 17 amino acids long. Trimming shortened V by 5 bases and J by 0 bases, and 19 bases separated the two germline ends.

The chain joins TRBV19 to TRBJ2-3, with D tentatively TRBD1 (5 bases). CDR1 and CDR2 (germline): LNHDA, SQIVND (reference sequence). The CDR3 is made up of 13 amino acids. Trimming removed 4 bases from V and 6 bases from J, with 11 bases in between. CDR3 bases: TGTGCCAGTAGTACCAGGGAAGGGGATACGCAGTATTTT. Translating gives CASSTREGDTQYF. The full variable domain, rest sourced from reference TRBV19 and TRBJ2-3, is DGGITQSPKYLFRKEGQNVTLSCEQNLNHDAMYWYRQDPGQGLRLIYYSQIVNDFQKGDIAEGYSVSREKKESFPLTVTSAQKNPTAFYLCASSTREGDTQYFGPGTRLTVL.

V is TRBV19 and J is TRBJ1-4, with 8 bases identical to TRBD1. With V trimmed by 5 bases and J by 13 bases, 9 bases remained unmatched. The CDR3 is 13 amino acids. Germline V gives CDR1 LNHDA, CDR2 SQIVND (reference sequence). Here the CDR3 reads CASSVDQGAILFF. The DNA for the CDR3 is TGTGCCAGTAGTGTCGACCAGGGGGCGATACTGTTTTTT.

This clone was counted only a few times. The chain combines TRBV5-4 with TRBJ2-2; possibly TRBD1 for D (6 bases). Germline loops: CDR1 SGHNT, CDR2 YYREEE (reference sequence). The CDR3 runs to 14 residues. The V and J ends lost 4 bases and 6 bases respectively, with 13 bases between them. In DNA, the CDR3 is TGTGCCAGCAGCATTGACAGGTTATCCGGGGAGCTGTTTTTT. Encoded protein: CASSIDRLSGELFF.

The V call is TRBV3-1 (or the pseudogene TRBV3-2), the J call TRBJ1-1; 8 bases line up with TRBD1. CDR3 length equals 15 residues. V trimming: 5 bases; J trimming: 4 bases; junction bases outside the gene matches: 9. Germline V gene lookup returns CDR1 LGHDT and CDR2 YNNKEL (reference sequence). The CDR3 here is CASSLGQDILTEAFF. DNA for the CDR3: TGTGCCAGCAGCTTGGGACAGGACATACTCACTGAAGCTTTCTTT.

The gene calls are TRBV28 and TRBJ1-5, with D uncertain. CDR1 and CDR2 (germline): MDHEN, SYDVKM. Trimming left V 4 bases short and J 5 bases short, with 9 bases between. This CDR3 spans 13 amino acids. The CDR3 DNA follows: TGTGCCAGCAGTTCAACCGGTTATCAGCCCCAGCATTTT. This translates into CASSSTGYQPQHF.

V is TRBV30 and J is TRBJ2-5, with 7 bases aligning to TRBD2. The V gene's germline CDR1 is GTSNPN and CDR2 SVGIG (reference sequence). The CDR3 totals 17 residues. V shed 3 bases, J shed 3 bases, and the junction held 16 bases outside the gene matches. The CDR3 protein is CAWSGRASGPGKETQYF. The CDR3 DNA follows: TGTGCCTGGAGCGGAAGGGCTAGCGGACCCGGAAAAGAGACCCAGTACTTC.

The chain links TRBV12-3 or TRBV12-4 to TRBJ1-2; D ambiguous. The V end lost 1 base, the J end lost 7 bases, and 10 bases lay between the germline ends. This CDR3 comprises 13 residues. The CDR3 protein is CASSLVLPSGYTF. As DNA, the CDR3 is TGTGCCAGCAGTTTAGTTCTACCCTCTGGCTACACCTTC.

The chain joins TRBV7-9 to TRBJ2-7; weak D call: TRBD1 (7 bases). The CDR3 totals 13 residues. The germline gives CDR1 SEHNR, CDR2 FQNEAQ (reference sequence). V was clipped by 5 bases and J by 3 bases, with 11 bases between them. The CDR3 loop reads CASSRQGGYEQYF. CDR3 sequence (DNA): TGTGCCAGCAGCCGACAGGGAGGCTACGAGCAGTACTTC.

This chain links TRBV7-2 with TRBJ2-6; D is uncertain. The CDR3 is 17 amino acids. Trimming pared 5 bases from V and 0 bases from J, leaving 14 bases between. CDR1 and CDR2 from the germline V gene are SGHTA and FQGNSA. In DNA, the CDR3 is TGTGCCAGCAGCCGGCAAACGGTCATCTCTGGGGCCAACGTCCTGACTTTC. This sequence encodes CASSRQTVISGANVLTF. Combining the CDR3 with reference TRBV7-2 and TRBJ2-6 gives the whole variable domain GAGVSQSPSNKVTEKGKDVELRCDPISGHTALYWYRQSLGQGLEFLIYFQGNSAPDKSGLPSDRFSAERTGGSVSTLTIQRTQQEDSAVYLCASSRQTVISGANVLTFGAGSRLTVL.

CDR3 residues: CARSRDRASSYNSPLHF. The CDR3 DNA reads TGTGCCAGAAGTAGGGACAGGGCGAGCTCCTATAATTCACCCCTCCACTTT. This rearrangement joins TRBV5-3 to TRBJ1-6; 9 bases map to TRBD1. TRBV5-3 falls under the ORF class, with uncertain function. Trimming removed 5 bases from V and 0 bases from J; junction bases left unmatched: 6. CDR3 size: 17 residues.

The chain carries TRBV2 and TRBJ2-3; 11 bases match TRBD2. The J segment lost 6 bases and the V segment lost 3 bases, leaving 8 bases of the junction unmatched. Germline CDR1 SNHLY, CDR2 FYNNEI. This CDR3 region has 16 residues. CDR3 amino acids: CASSEDRASGRDTQYF. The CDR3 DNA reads TGTGCCAGCAGTGAGGACCGAGCTAGCGGGAGGGATACGCAGTATTTT.

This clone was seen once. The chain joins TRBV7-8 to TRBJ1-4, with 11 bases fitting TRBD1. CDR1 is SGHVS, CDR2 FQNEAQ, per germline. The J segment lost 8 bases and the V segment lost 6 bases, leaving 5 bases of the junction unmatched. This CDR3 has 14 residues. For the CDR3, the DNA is TGTGCCAGCAGTCGGACAGGGGGCCTGGAAAAACTGTTTTTT. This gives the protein CASSRTGGLEKLFF.

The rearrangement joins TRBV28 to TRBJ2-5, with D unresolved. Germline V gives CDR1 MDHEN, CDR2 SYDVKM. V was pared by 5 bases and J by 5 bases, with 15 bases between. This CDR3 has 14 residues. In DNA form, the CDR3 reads TGTGCCAGCAGTGCCGGCCGATCGACGGAGACCCAGTACTTC. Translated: CASSAGRSTETQYF.

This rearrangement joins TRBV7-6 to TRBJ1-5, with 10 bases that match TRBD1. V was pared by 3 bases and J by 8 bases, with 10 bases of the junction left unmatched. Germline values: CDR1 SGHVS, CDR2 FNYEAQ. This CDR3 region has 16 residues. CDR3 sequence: CASSFTGTGVREPQHF. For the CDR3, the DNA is TGTGCCAGCAGCTTTACCGGGACAGGGGTTAGGGAGCCCCAGCATTTT.

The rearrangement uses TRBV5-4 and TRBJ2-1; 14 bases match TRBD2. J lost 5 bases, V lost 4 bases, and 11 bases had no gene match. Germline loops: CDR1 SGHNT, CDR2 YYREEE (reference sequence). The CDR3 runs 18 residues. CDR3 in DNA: TGTGCCAGCAGCCGGGGACTAGCGGGAGTCGGTGGGCACAATGAGCAGTTCTTC. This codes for CASSRGLAGVGGHNEQFF.